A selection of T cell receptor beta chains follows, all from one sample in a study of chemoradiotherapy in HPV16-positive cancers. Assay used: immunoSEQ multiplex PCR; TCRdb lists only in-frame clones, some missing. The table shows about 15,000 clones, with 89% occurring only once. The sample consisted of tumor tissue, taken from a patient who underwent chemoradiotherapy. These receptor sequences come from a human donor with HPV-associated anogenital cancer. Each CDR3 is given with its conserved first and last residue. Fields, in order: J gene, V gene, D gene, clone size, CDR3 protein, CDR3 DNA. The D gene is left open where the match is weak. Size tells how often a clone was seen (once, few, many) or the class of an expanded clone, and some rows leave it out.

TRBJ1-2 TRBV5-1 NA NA CASSLVPLTYGYTF TGCGCCAGCAGCTTGGTACCTCTAACCTATGGCTACACCTTC
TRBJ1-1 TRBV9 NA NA CASSVQDSHTEAFF TGTGCCAGCAGCGTACAGGACAGCCACACTGAAGCTTTCTTT
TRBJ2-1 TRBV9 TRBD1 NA CASSVGVGTGLYNEQFF TGTGCCAGCAGCGTAGGGGTCGGGACAGGGCTCTACAATGAGCAGTTCTTC
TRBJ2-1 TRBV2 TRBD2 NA CASSEKVAGALDEQFF TGTGCCAGCAGTGAAAAAGTCGCGGGAGCGTTGGATGAGCAGTTCTTC
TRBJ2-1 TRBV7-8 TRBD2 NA CASSLYGGRDNEQFF TGTGCCAGCAGCTTATACGGCGGGAGGGACAATGAGCAGTTCTTC
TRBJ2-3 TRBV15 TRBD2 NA CATSVPGGAATDTQYF TGTGCCACCAGCGTACCCGGGGGGGCGGCCACAGATACGCAGTATTTT
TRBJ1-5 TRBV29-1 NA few CSVAGPAPQHF TGCAGCGTTGCCGGGCCAGCTCCCCAGCATTTT
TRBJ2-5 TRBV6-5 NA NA CASSYSGETQYF TGTGCCAGCAGTTACTCGGGAGAGACCCAGTACTTC
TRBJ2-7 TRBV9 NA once CASSVGTTYEQYF TGTGCCAGCAGCGTAGGGACTACCTACGAGCAGTACTTC
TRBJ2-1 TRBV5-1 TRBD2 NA CASSFPLAGGSYNEQFF TGCGCCAGCAGCTTCCCCTTGGCGGGGGGCTCCTACAATGAGCAGTTCTTC
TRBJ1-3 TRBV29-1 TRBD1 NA CSVTGGNSGNTIYF TGCAGCGTAACAGGGGGCAACTCTGGAAACACCATATATTTT
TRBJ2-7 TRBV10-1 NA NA CASRDRSSEQYF TGCGCCAGCAGAGACAGGTCGAGCGAGCAGTACTTC
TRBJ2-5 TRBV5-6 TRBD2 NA CASSLRTSGNLGETQYF TGTGCCAGCAGCTTGAGGACTAGCGGGAATTTAGGGGAGACCCAGTACTTC
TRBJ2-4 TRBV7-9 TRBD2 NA CASSRYIGTSENIQYF TGTGCCAGCAGCCGATATATAGGGACTAGCGAAAACATTCAGTACTTC
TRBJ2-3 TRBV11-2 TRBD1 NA CASSLDSRTGGTDTQYF TGTGCCAGCAGCTTAGATAGCAGGACAGGGGGCACAGATACGCAGTATTTT
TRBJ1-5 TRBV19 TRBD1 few CASSIRGGQGAIQPQHF TGTGCCAGTAGTATAAGGGGGGGGCAGGGGGCGATTCAGCCCCAGCATTTT
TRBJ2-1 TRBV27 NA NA CASSPTESSYNEQFF TGTGCCAGCAGTCCTACCGAAAGCTCCTACAATGAGCAGTTCTTC
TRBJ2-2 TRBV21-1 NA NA CASSKVPGQFGTGELFF TGTGCCAGCAGCAAAGTGCCAGGACAGTTTGGCACCGGGGAGCTGTTTTTT
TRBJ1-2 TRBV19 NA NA CASSMVQTRRNGYTF TGTGCCAGTAGTATGGTCCAGACCCGTCGGAATGGCTACACCTTC
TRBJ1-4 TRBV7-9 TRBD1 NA CASSHGQGQLFF TGTGCCAGCAGCCATGGACAGGGCCAACTGTTTTTT
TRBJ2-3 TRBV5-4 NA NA CASSLGSGTDTQYF TGTGCCAGCAGCTTGGGGAGTGGGACAGATACGCAGTATTTT
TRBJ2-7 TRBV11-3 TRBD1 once CASSPMERQGAYEQYF TGTGCCAGCTCCCCGATGGAAAGACAGGGGGCATACGAGCAGTACTTC
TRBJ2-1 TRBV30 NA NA CARGGSYNEQFF TGTGCTCGGGGAGGTTCATACAATGAGCAGTTCTTC
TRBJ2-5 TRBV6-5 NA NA CASSYSAGGGTQYF TGTGCCAGCAGTTACTCCGCAGGGGGAGGGACCCAGTACTTC
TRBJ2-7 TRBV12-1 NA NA CASAPRGWGGEQYF TGTGCCAGCGCACCTCGGGGTTGGGGGGGCGAGCAGTACTTC
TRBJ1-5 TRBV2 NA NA CASSDLTEINQPQHF TGTGCCAGCAGTGACCTGACAGAGATTAATCAGCCCCAGCATTTT
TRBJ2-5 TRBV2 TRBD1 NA CASSHRDRGETQYF TGTGCCAGCTCCCACCGGGACAGGGGAGAGACCCAGTACTTC
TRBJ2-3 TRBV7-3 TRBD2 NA CASSSGTSGTDTQYF TGTGCCAGCAGCTCCGGGACTAGCGGCACAGATACGCAGTATTTT
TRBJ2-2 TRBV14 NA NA CASSHRGSGELFF TGTGCCAGCAGCCATAGGGGGTCCGGGGAGCTGTTTTTT
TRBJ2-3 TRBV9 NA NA CASSSRPGLHRPDTQYF TGTGCCAGCAGCTCAAGGCCCGGACTTCATAGGCCGGATACGCAGTATTTT
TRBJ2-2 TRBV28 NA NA CASSLLTGELFF TGTGCCAGCAGTTTATTGACCGGGGAGCTGTTTTTT
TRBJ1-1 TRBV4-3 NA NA CASSPKSGWGANTEAFF TGCGCCAGCAGCCCCAAGTCCGGGTGGGGGGCGAACACTGAAGCTTTCTTT
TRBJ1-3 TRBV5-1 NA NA CASSRDMGTLPGGNTIYF TGCGCCAGCAGCCGTGACATGGGGACACTACCAGGCGGAAACACCATATATTTT
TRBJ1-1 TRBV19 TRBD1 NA CASSPTYTPGQGAATEAFF TGTGCCAGTAGTCCCACTTATACCCCGGGACAGGGGGCCGCCACTGAAGCTTTCTTT
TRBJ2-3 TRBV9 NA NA CASTSMSSPDTQYF TGTGCCTCCACTAGTATGTCTTCCCCGGATACGCAGTATTTT
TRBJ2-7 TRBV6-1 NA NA CASSEMGLEQYF TGTGCCAGCAGTGAAATGGGTCTCGAGCAGTACTTC
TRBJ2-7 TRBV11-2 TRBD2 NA CASSLDGREYEQYF TGTGCCAGCAGCTTAGATGGGAGGGAATACGAGCAGTACTTC
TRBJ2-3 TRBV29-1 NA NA CSERGSTDTQYF TGCAGCGAGAGGGGTAGCACAGATACGCAGTATTTT
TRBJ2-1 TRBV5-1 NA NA CASSGHPGQGEQFF TGCGCCAGCAGCGGACATCCGGGACAAGGGGAGCAGTTCTTC
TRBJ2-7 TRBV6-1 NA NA CASRWNPYEQYF TGTGCCAGCAGGTGGAACCCCTACGAGCAGTACTTC
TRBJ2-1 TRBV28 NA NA CASKVLAGFEEQFF TGTGCCAGCAAGGTATTGGCGGGCTTCGAGGAGCAGTTCTTC
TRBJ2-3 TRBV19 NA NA CASSISVNTDTQYF TGTGCCAGTAGTATTAGCGTCAACACAGATACGCAGTATTTT
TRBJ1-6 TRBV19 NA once CASRTGQMYNSPLHF TGTGCCAGTAGGACAGGACAGATGTATAATTCACCCCTCCACTTT
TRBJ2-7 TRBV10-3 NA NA CATREGRPYEQYF TGTGCCACCCGGGAAGGGCGACCCTACGAGCAGTACTTC
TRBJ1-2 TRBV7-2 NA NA CASREGLNYGYTF TGTGCCAGCAGGGAGGGACTGAACTATGGCTACACCTTC
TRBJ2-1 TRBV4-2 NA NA CASSYLGDNEQFF TGTGCCAGCAGCTACCTCGGGGACAATGAGCAGTTCTTC
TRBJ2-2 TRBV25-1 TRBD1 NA CASGQGTGELFF TGTGCCAGCGGACAGGGCACCGGGGAGCTGTTTTTT
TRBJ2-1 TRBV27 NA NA CASSLLPTGNEQFF TGTGCCAGCAGTTTATTGCCGACAGGTAATGAGCAGTTCTTC
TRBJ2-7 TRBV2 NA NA CASGGSGTLYEQYF TGTGCCAGCGGGGGCTCTGGGACACTCTACGAGCAGTACTTC
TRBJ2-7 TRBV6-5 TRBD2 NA CASRGGGFYEQYF TGTGCCAGCAGGGGCGGGGGATTCTACGAGCAGTACTTC
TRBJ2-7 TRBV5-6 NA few CASSGDRIYEQYF TGTGCCAGCAGCGGGGACCGAATCTACGAGCAGTACTTC
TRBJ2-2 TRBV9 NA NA CASSPSFPGELFF TGTGCCAGCAGTCCTAGTTTTCCCGGGGAGCTGTTTTTT
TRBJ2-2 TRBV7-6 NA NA CASSLAGPSGGELFF TGTGCCAGCAGCTTAGCGGGGCCGTCCGGGGGGGAGCTGTTTTTT
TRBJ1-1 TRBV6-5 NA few CASSYWGSNTEAFF TGTGCCAGCAGTTACTGGGGCTCGAACACTGAAGCTTTCTTT
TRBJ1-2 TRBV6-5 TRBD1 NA CASSYSGQGMYGYTF TGTGCCAGCAGTTACTCGGGACAGGGGATGTATGGCTACACCTTC
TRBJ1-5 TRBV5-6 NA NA CASSFLGGNQPQHF TGTGCCAGCAGCTTTCTAGGGGGGAATCAGCCCCAGCATTTT
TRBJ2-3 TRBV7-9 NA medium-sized CASSLVPGGPYTDTQYF TGTGCCAGCAGCTTAGTCCCCGGGGGGCCATACACAGATACGCAGTATTTT